The clone carrying this T cell receptor (beta chain) was detected many times. The antigen remains undetermined. This specimen comes from a study of T cells in Graves' hyperthyroidism and ophthalmopathy. V shed 3 bases and J shed 0 bases, with 5 bases lying between them. Germline-derived CDR1 and CDR2 are ENHRY and SYGVKD. CDR3 length equals 13 residues. Template material for amplifying TCR beta CDR3 regions consisted of RNA transcripts. First-round RT-PCR targeting the TCR CDR3 was performed with the HTBI primer set. TCRdb re-called the multiplex PCR reads with MiXCR, one entry per CDR3 protein. Of 500,000 to 800,000 distinct CDR3 sequences listed, just under 45% are singletons. Points from the study as a whole: With a median lead of approximately six months before onset, the model predicted ophthalmopathy. Ophthalmopathy was told apart from stable hyperthyroidism by a 13 V-J model. Appearing also in blood were most of the thyroid clonotypes expanded above 0.001.

Patients were excluded because of uncontrolled infection, other autoimmune disease, pregnancy or lactation. Sequencing was done on a sample of peripheral blood or thyroid tissue (not recorded which). The J gene is TRBJ1-1, the V gene TRBV10-3, with unresolved D. The TCR sequence derives from an adult man with Graves' disease, either hyperthyroidism or ophthalmopathy (not recorded which). CDR3 DNA sequence: TGTGCCATCAGTGATACGGTGAACACTGAAGCTTTCTTT. Its translation: CAISDTVNTEAFF.